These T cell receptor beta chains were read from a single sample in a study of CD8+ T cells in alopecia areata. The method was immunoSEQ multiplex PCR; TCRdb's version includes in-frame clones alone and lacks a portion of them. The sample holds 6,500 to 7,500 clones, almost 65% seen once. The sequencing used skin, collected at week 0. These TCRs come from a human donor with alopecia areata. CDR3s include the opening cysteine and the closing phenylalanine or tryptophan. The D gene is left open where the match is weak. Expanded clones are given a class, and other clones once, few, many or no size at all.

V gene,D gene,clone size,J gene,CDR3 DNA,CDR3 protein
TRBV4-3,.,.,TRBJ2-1,TGCGCCAGCAGCCAAGGGCAGGGGGGTTACAATGAGCAGTTCTTC,CASSQGQGGYNEQFF
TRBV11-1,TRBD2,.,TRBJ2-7,TGTGCCAGCAGCTGGGACTATACTTGGTTGGCCTACGAGCAGTACTTC,CASSWDYTWLAYEQYF
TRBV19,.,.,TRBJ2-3,TGTGCCGCTAAGGGGCGTACTAGCACAGATACGCAGTATTTT,CAAKGRTSTDTQYF
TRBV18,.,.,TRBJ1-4,TGTGCCAGCTCGTATGACCGGACAAGTGGGACGGAGGGCGAAAAACTGTTTTTT,CASSYDRTSGTEGEKLFF
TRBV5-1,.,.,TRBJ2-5,TGCGCCAGCAGAGTGGTGGAGACCCAGTACTTC,CASRVVETQYF
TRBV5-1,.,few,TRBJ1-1,TGCGCCAGCAGCTTGGGTACGGGTATGAGCACTGAAGCTTTCTTT,CASSLGTGMSTEAFF
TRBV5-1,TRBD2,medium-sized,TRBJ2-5,TGCGCCAGCAGCTTTAGCGGGGAGAACCAAGAGACCCAGTACTTC,CASSFSGENQETQYF
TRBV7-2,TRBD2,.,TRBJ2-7,TGTGCCAGCAGCCCCCATAGCGGGGAAGGATCCTACGAGCAGTACTTC,CASSPHSGEGSYEQYF
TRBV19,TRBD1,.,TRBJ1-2,TGTGCCAGTAGTAGGACAGGGGGCGCGAGTAACTATGGCTACACCTTC,CASSRTGGASNYGYTF
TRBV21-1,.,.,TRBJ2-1,TGTGCCAGCAGCAAAGTGGGGACAGGGGGCTGGGTTTACAATGAGCAGTTCTTC,CASSKVGTGGWVYNEQFF
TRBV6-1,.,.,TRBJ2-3,TGTGCCAGCAGTGAGGAACCGGGCCTCATGTCAGATACGCAGTATTTT,CASSEEPGLMSDTQYF
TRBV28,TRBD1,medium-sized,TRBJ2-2,TGTGCCAGCCGTACAGGGGCCAGGATAGAGACCGGGGAGCTGTTTTTT,CASRTGARIETGELFF
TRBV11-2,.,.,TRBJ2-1,TGTGCCAGCAGCTTTTTCCCAGTGGCCCACAGTACCCGGGAGCAGTTCTTC,CASSFFPVAHSTREQFF
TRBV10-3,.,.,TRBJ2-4,TGTGCCATCAGTACCTCGTCCTTTACCTTAGCCAAAAACATTCAGTACTTC,CAISTSSFTLAKNIQYF
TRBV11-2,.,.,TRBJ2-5,TGTGCCAGCAGCTTGTACATGGGTCGGCAAGAGACCCAGTACTTC,CASSLYMGRQETQYF
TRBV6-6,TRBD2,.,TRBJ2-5,TGTGCCAGCAGCTGGGGACTAGAAGAGACCCAGTACTTC,CASSWGLEETQYF